This TCR beta chain is drawn from a study of T cells after posttransplantation cyclophosphamide. This clone was observed many times. Its antigen remains unknown. General study findings and limits: Blood and skin or GI T cell repertoires showed limited TRB overlap. Donor CD8+ memory clones often dominated recipient blood repertoires at later times. Recipient CMV seropositivity and CMV reactivation strongly tracked TRB clonality.

Cyclophosphamide on days +3 and +4 followed busulfan-fludarabine conditioning and a marrow graft. The CDR3 has 16 amino acids. Trimming took 0 bases from V and 0 from J, leaving 9 bases between them. CDR1 is SGHVS and CDR2 is FQNEAQ in the germline V gene. Generated by immunoSEQ multiplex PCR, the TCRdb table keeps only in-frame clones and is missing some. There are several thousand clones in the sample, none observed a single time. The starting material was PBMCs, obtained after allogeneic stem cell transplant with posttransplant cyclophosphamide. The genes are TRBV7-8 and TRBJ1-5, with D hard to call. This TCR was recovered from a young adult male patient who received an allogeneic stem cell transplant from an unrelated donor, was CMV-positive, and had acute and chronic GVHD. Some T cells may have come from the graft donor. CDR3 protein: CASSLATAYSNQPQHF. CDR3 sequence (DNA): TGTGCCAGCAGCTTAGCGACTGCTTATAGCAATCAGCCCCAGCATTTT.